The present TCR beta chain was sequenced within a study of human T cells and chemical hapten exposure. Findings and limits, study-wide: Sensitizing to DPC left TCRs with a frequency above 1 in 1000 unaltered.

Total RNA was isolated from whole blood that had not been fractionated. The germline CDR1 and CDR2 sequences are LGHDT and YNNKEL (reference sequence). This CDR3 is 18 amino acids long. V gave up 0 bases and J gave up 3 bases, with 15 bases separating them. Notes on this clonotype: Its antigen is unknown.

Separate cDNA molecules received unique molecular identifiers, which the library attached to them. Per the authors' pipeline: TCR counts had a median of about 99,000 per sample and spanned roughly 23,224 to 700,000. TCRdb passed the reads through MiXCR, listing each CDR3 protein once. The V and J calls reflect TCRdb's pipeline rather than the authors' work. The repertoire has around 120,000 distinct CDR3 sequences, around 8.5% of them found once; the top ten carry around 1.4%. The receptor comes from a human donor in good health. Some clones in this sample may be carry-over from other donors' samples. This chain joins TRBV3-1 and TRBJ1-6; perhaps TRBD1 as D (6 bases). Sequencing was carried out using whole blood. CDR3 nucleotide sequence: TGTGCCAGCAGCCAAGACGGGAGGGGGGCCGGCTATAATTCACCCCTCCACTTT. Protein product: CASSQDGRGAGYNSPLHF.